Listed below are T cell receptor beta chains from one sample, sequenced in a study of cytomegalovirus exposure and HLA in healthy donors. The assay was immunoSEQ multiplex PCR, and TCRdb's table has in-frame clones only and misses some. Of about 44,000 clones listed, roughly 93% are singletons. The sample was PBMCs. Receptors were obtained from a woman under 30 in good health and CMV-seronegative. CDR3s leave out the opening cysteine and the closing phenylalanine or tryptophan.

cdr3_aa v_call
AWSHRGRREKLF TRBV30
ASKRGGVSGELF TRBV5-1
ASSREVTDTQY TRBV6-5
ASSRGQGGRSYEQY TRBV11-1
ASSLTGLAGLNEQF TRBV7-3
ASSPPLAAENTGELF TRBV18
ASGPSSTSSEQY TRBV7-6
ASSPWPGTDTQY TRBV27
ASSQDRDRDYGYT TRBV4-1
AIRQTGVTEAF TRBV10-3
ASSGDSRGYT TRBV7-3
ASSLGANTEKLF TRBV5-4
ASSRTGGDRTEAF TRBV28
ASSPTASGHEQF TRBV4-1
ASRIMLATGVKGTQY TRBV28
ASGRGRPNEKLF TRBV5-8
ASSSSTGNTEAF TRBV5-1
ASYRGGGTGGVGTEAF TRBV25-1
ASSSWRQPRWGYT TRBV7-2
ASSLGTYNEQF TRBV28
ASSAGTGFAGELF TRBV5-4
ASSFPSKRTGELF TRBV28
ATSRDKNTGELF TRBV15
SVAAPEYNEQF TRBV29-1
ASSSRETQY TRBV7-8
ASSSGANQPQH TRBV6-4
ASSYSINGNEQF TRBV6-5
ASSIRAGGQPQH TRBV19
ASSYANPRGISNQPQH TRBV7-2
ASSPETGGHEQY TRBV28
ASSSSGINTEAF TRBV7-9
ASNIGTKNTGELF TRBV11-1
ASSLSCPSGIPYEQY TRBV28
ASSAMTGLDDTEAF TRBV5-1
ASSLVTSLSTDTQY TRBV7-8
ASSQGDRLNQPQH TRBV4-1
ASSPGQGGETQY TRBV28
ASSIRSSGNEQF TRBV19
ASSTDRGEEKLF TRBV28
SVWWDSGTQY TRBV29-1
ASSGTSGGRDTQY TRBV2
ASSPTGSWEKLF TRBV7-2
ASSDQGGDQPQH TRBV6-1